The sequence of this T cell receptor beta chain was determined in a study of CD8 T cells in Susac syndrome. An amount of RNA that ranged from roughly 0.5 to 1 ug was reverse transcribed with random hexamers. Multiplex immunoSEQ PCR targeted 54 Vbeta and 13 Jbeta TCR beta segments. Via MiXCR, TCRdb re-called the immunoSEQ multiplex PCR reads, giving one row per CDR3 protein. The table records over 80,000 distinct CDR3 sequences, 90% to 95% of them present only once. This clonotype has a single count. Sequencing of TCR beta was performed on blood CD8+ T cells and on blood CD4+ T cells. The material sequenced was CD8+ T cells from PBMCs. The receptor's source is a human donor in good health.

This CDR3 is CASSLDGTGMYNEQFF. The CDR3 DNA follows: TGTGCCAGCAGTTTAGATGGGACAGGAATGTACAATGAGCAGTTCTTC. The chain couples TRBV12-3 or TRBV12-4 to TRBJ2-1; 8 bases align to TRBD1. V lost 1 base, J lost 4 bases, and 6 bases stayed unmatched. The CDR3 has 16 amino acids.